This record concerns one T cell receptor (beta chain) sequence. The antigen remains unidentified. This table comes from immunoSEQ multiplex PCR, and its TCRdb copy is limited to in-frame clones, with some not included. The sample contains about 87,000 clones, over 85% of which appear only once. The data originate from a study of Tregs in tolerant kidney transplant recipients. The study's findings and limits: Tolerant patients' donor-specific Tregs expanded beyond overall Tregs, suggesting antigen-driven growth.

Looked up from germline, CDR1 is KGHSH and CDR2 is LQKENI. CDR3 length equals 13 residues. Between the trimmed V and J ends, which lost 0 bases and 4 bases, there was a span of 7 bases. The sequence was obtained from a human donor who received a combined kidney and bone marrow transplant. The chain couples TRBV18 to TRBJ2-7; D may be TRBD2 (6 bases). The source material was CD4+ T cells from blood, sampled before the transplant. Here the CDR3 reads CASSPPRGYEQYF. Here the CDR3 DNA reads TGTGCCAGCTCACCACCGCGGGGTTACGAGCAGTACTTC.